This T cell receptor beta chain is drawn from a study of cytomegalovirus exposure and HLA in healthy donors. Study-level results: What was likely a sequencing artifact was a cluster of highly shared sequence variants. CMV serostatus alone was available as immune exposure information. The classifier, whose performance was assessed in both the original and validation cohorts, reportedly diagnosed cytomegalovirus status with high specificity and sensitivity. A missense variant in DCLRE1C was later tied to TCR beta V- and J-gene trimming.

This clone showed up just once. Its antigen remains unknown. 60 Vbeta and 13 Jbeta primers were used in PCR. The table came from immunoSEQ multiplex PCR; TCRdb's copy has only in-frame clones and leaves some out. The data show tens of thousands of clones, with roughly two thirds seen just once and about 16% held by the top ten. The CDR3 totals 19 residues. V shed 3 bases and J 6 bases; nucleotides not matched to a gene: 17. CDR1 and CDR2 from the germline V gene are ENHRY and SYGVKD. The rearrangement links TRBV10-3 to TRBJ2-2, with 9 bases that match TRBD1. The TCR comes from a woman aged 50 to 65 in good health and CMV-seropositive. The material sequenced was PBMCs. CDR3 sequence: CAISDSLRDRDRAPGELFF. In DNA, the CDR3 is TGTGCCATCAGTGACTCCCTCCGGGACAGGGATAGGGCTCCCGGGGAGCTGTTTTTT.